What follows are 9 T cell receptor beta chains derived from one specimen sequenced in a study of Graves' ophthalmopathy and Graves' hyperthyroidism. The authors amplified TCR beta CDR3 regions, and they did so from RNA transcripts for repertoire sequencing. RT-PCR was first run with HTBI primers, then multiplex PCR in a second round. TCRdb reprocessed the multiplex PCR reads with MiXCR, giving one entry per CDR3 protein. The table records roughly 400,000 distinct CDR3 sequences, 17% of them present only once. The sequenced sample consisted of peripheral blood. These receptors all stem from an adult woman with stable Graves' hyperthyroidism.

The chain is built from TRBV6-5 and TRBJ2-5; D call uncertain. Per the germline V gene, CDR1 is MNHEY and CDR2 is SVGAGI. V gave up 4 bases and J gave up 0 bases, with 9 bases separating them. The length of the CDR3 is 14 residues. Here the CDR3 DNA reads TGTGCCAGCAGTTTCGCAGCAAACCAAGAGACCCAGTACTTC. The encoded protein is CASSFAANQETQYF.

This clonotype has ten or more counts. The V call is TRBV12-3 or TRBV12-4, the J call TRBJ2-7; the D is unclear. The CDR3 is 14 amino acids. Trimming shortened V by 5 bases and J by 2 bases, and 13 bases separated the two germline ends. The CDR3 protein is CASSPATHPYEQYF. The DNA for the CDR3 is TGTGCCAGCAGTCCAGCGACCCACCCCTACGAGCAGTACTTC.

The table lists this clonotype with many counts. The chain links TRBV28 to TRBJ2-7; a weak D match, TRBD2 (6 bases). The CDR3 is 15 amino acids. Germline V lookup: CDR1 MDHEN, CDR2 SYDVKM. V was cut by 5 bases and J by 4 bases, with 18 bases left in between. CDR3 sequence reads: CASSPLGVSGYEQYF. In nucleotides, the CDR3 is TGTGCCAGCAGTCCGCTCGGTGTTAGCGGTTACGAGCAGTACTTC. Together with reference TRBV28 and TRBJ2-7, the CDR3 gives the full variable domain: DVKVTQSSRYLVKRTGEKVFLECVQDMDHENMFWYRQDPGLGLRLIYFSYDVKMKEKGDIPEGYSVSREKKERFSLILESASTNQTSMYLCASSPLGVSGYEQYFGPGTRLTVT.

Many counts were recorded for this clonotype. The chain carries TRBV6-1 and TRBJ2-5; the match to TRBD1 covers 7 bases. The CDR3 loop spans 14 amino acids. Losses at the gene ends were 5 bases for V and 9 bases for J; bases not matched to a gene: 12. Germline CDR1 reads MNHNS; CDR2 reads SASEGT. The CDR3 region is CASSLNRGEGAQYF. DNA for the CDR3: TGTGCCAGCAGTCTCAACAGGGGAGAGGGGGCCCAGTACTTC.

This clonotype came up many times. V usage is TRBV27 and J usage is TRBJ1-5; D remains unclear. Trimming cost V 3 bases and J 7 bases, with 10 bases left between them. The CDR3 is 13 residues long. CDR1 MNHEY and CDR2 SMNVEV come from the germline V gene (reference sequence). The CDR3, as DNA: TGTGCCAGCAGTTTTATGATCGGACAGCCCCAGCATTTT. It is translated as CASSFMIGQPQHF.

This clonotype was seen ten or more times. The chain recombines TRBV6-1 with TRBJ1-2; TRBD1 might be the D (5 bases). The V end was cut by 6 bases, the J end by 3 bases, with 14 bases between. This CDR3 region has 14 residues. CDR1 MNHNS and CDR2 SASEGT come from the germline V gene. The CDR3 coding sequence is TGTGCCAGCAGCCGCGCAGGGAGTGACTATGGCTACACCTTC. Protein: CASSRAGSDYGYTF.

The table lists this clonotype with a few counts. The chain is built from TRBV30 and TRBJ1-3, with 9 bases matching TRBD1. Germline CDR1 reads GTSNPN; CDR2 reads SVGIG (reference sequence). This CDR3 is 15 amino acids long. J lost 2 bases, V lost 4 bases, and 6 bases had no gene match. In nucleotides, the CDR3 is TGTGCCTGGACGACAGGGGGGTACCCTGGAAACACCATATATTTT. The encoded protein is CAWTTGGYPGNTIYF.

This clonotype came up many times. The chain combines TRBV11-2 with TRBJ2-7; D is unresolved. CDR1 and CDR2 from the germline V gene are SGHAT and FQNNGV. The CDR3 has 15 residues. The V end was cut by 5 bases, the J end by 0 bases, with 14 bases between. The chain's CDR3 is CASSQDPGSSYEQYF. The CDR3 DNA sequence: TGTGCCAGCAGCCAAGACCCGGGCAGCTCCTACGAGCAGTACTTC.

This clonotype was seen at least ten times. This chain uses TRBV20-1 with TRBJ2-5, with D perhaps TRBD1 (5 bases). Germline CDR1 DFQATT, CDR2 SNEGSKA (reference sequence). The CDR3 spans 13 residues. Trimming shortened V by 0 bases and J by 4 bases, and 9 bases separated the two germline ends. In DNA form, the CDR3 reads TGCAGTGCTAGAGATAGGCAGGGAGAGACCCAGTACTTC. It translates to CSARDRQGETQYF.